This TCR beta chain was identified in a study of T cells in Graves' hyperthyroidism and ophthalmopathy. General study findings and limits: Clonotypes that were expanded in thyroid above 0.001 mostly appeared in blood too. A model of 13 V-J features distinguished ophthalmopathy from stable hyperthyroidism.

TCR beta CDR3 region amplification was performed from RNA transcripts. First-round RT-PCR with HTBI primers amplified the TCR CDR3 region. TCRdb analysed the multiplex PCR reads with MiXCR anew, one entry per CDR3 protein. The sample lists 110,000 to 150,000 distinct CDR3 sequences, approximately 20% seen once, with roughly 73% in the top ten. CDR3 size: 14 residues. The germline V gene encodes CDR1 DFQATT and CDR2 SNEGSKA (reference sequence). The J segment lost 3 bases and the V segment lost 3 bases, leaving 6 bases of the junction unmatched. About this clonotype: Its antigen is unknown.

Exclusion followed for patients with uncontrolled infection, other autoimmune disease, pregnancy or lactation. The blood was taken when hyperthyroidism was first diagnosed, before any ophthalmopathy symptoms showed up. The sample was blood. The V call is TRBV20-1, the J call TRBJ2-3, with 7 bases identical to TRBD2. This clonotype was sampled from a woman aged 45-59 years with Graves' hyperthyroidism that later progressed to Graves' ophthalmopathy. DNA of the CDR3: TGCAGTGCTAGGGGAGGGCCGAGGACAGATACGCAGTATTTT. It yields the protein CSARGGPRTDTQYF.